This entry lists 26 T cell receptor beta chains sequenced from one sample in a study of beta chain features in type 1 diabetes. The authors reverse transcribed all of the isolated RNA, so sequencing captured expressed TCRB transcripts. The data were produced by immunoSEQ multiplex PCR, yet TCRdb's version contains in-frame clones alone and is incomplete. The table lists 150,000 to 200,000 clones, almost 65% of them singletons. Study results and limitations: Significant though moderate, a shortening of TCRB CDR3s appeared in all four CD4+ subsets of Type 1 diabetes patients.

These receptors are not linked to any known antigen. Sequenced material: naive CD4+ T cells from blood. The receptors derive from a man in his thirties or forties with type 1 diabetes.

This clone was observed a handful of times. V usage is TRBV29-1 and J usage is TRBJ1-2, with D unresolved. Trimming took off 5 bases at V and 2 bases at J, with 6 bases between the two ends. Germline assignment: CDR1 SQVTM and CDR2 ANQGSEA. There are 11 residues in the CDR3. This CDR3 is CSVKGNYGYTF. The CDR3 bases are TGCAGCGTTAAGGGAAACTATGGCTACACCTTC.

The rearrangement uses TRBV27 and TRBJ2-7; D remains unclear. Germline V gene data show CDR1 as MNHEY and CDR2 as SMNVEV (reference sequence). The ends were cut back, 6 bases at V and 2 bases at J, with 14 bases in the middle. The CDR3 loop spans 14 amino acids. The chain's CDR3 is CASSPSSLPYEQYF. In nucleotides, the CDR3 is TGTGCCAGCAGCCCCTCATCACTTCCCTACGAGCAGTACTTC.

The sample holds a few counts of this clone. The CDR3 region has the DNA TGCGCCAGCAGCTTGGGCCCAAGGAACACTGAAGCTTTCTTT. Its translation is CASSLGPRNTEAFF. The genes are TRBV5-1 and TRBJ1-1; no clear D gene. Trimming stripped 0 bases from V and 1 base from J, with 7 bases between. The CDR3 loop spans 14 amino acids. Germline-derived CDR1 and CDR2 are SGHRS and YFSETQ.

The chain recombines TRBV2 with TRBJ1-6, with D perhaps TRBD1 (5 bases). V dropped 1 base and J dropped 13 bases, with 11 bases sitting between them. The CDR3 extends over 13 amino acids. CDR1 SNHLY and CDR2 FYNNEI come from the germline V gene. CDR3 nucleotide sequence: TGTGCCAGCAGTGAAGACAGGCTGAAGCCCCTCCACTTT. Translating gives CASSEDRLKPLHF.

This chain connects TRBV9 to TRBJ2-3; 10 bases fit TRBD1. The J segment lost 3 bases and the V segment lost 3 bases, leaving 4 bases of the junction unmatched. The CDR3 loop spans 15 amino acids. Germline assignment: CDR1 SGDLS and CDR2 YYNGEE. CDR3 loop: CASSARDRGTDTQYF. CDR3 nucleotides: TGTGCCAGCAGCGCCCGGGACAGGGGAACAGATACGCAGTATTTT. Based on the CDR3 plus reference TRBV9 and TRBJ2-3, the full variable domain is DSGVTQTPKHLITATGQRVTLRCSPRSGDLSVYWYQQSLDQGLQFLIQYYNGEERAKGNILERFSAQQFPDLHSELNLSSLELGDSALYFCASSARDRGTDTQYFGPGTRLTVL.

The CDR3 region is CASSITGDTEAFF. The CDR3 DNA reads TGTGCCAGCAGCATTACAGGGGACACTGAAGCTTTCTTT. This chain links TRBV5-6 with TRBJ1-1; 7 bases align to TRBD1. Trimming cost V 4 bases and J 3 bases; bases outside gene matches: 3. In germline, CDR1 is SGHDT, CDR2 YYEEEE. The CDR3 sequence is 13 residues long.

The chain is built from TRBV7-2 and TRBJ2-5, with 7 bases fitting TRBD2. CDR3 length equals 15 residues. Germline trimming cut 1 base from V and 2 bases from J; bases unmatched to any gene: 4. Per the germline V gene, CDR1 is SGHTA and CDR2 is FQGNSA. DNA for the CDR3: TGTGCCAGCAGCTTAGTTTGGGGGGGTCAAGAGACCCAGTACTTC. Translated: CASSLVWGGQETQYF.

The rearrangement uses TRBV4-3 and TRBJ2-5; D uncertain. The CDR3 length is 13 residues. Trimming cost V 1 base and J 3 bases, with 6 bases left between them. CDR1 and CDR2 (germline): LGHNA, YSLEER. The DNA of the CDR3 is TGCGCCAGCAGCCAAGCCACCGAAGAGACCCAGTACTTC. Its protein is CASSQATEETQYF.

V and J are TRBV29-1 and TRBJ2-5; 9 nucleotides agree with TRBD1. The trim removed 6 bases at V and 3 bases at J, leaving 11 bases unmatched. This CDR3 is 15 amino acids long. Germline CDR1 is SQVTM and CDR2 is ANQGSEA. CDR3 protein: CSVLDRGVTKETQYF. In DNA, the CDR3 is TGCAGCGTGCTGGACAGGGGAGTTACGAAAGAGACCCAGTACTTC.

The chain couples TRBV7-2 to TRBJ2-3; D gene uncertain. In germline, CDR1 is SGHTA, CDR2 FQGNSA. The CDR3 covers 13 residues. The V end lost 5 bases, the J end lost 5 bases, and 11 bases lay between the germline ends. The CDR3 is CASSPDVGDTQYF. The CDR3 nucleotides are TGTGCCAGCAGCCCTGATGTGGGAGATACGCAGTATTTT.

This chain joins TRBV30 and TRBJ1-1; possibly TRBD1 for D (5 bases). Germline V gene data show CDR1 as GTSNPN and CDR2 as SVGIG (reference sequence). This CDR3 region has 13 residues. Trimming shortened V by 3 bases and J by 2 bases, and 10 bases separated the two germline ends. CDR3 sequence: CAWRRGINTEAFF. The CDR3, as DNA: TGTGCCTGGAGACGGGGGATAAACACTGAAGCTTTCTTT.

The chain recombines TRBV7-9 with TRBJ2-7; 7 bases are a match to TRBD1. CDR1 is SEHNR, CDR2 FQNEAQ, per germline (reference sequence). The V and J ends lost 1 base and 3 bases, in that order; junction bases with no gene match: 6. This CDR3 is 15 amino acids long. The CDR3 loop reads CASSLGTGVNYEQYF. CDR3 sequence (DNA): TGTGCCAGCAGCTTAGGGACAGGAGTAAACTACGAGCAGTACTTC.

This clone was counted a few times. V usage is TRBV29-1 and J usage is TRBJ2-5; D is perhaps TRBD1 (6 bases). The CDR3 length is 13 residues. Germline V gene sequence: CDR1 SQVTM, CDR2 ANQGSEA. V was shortened by 2 bases and J by 4 bases, with 11 bases between the two germline ends. The chain's CDR3 is CSVENRERETQYF. The CDR3 DNA sequence: TGCAGCGTTGAAAACAGGGAGAGAGAGACCCAGTACTTC.

The chain employs TRBV7-2 and TRBJ2-5, with unresolved D. V lost 5 bases to trimming and J lost 4 bases, with 14 bases between them. This CDR3 has 14 residues. Germline CDR1 is SGHTA and CDR2 is FQGNSA. The CDR3 DNA sequence: TGTGCCAGCAGCGCCGCGTTTGAAGGAGAGACCCAGTACTTC. The encoded protein is CASSAAFEGETQYF.

The DNA of the CDR3 is TGTGCCTGGAGTGGCTCGGGGGGCCGGCAAGAGACCCAGTACTTC. This codes for CAWSGSGGRQETQYF. The V call is TRBV30, the J call TRBJ2-5, with D possibly being TRBD2 (7 bases). The ends were cut back, 1 base at V and 2 bases at J, with 14 bases in the middle. The CDR3 runs to 15 residues. The germline V gene has CDR1 GTSNPN and CDR2 SVGIG (reference sequence).

This chain links TRBV5-1 with TRBJ2-3; tentative D call: TRBD2 (6 bases). Germline CDR1 and CDR2: SGHRS and YFSETQ. CDR3 size: 15 residues. V shed 0 bases and J shed 6 bases, with 14 bases lying between them. CDR3 DNA: TGCGCCAGCAGCTTGGAGGAGGGAGCCGGGGATACGCAGTATTTT. This sequence encodes CASSLEEGAGDTQYF.

CDR3 sequence reads: CASSESSGNEQFF. The CDR3 DNA is TGTGCCAGCAGTGAGAGTAGCGGGAATGAGCAGTTCTTC. The chain carries TRBV25-1 and TRBJ2-1; 7 nucleotides align to TRBD2. The length of the CDR3 is 13 residues. V gave up 3 bases and J gave up 7 bases; unmatched junction bases: 3. Per the germline V gene, CDR1 is MGHDK and CDR2 is SYGVNS.

The chain links TRBV5-6 to TRBJ1-2; no definite D call. Germline CDR1 is SGHDT and CDR2 is YYEEEE. This CDR3 region has 15 residues. Trimming pared 1 base from V and 6 bases from J, leaving 16 bases between. The CDR3 DNA sequence: TGTGCCAGCAGCTTGATAGCAGAGAACTATCATGGCTACACCTTC. It is translated as CASSLIAENYHGYTF. The full variable domain, rest sourced from reference TRBV5-6 and TRBJ1-2, is DAGVTQSPTHLIKTRGQQVTLRCSPKSGHDTVSWYQQALGQGPQFIFQYYEEEERQRGNFPDRFSGHQFPNYSSELNVNALLLGDSALYLCASSLIAENYHGYTFGSGTRLTVV.

The genes are TRBV27 and TRBJ2-4; a possible D gene is TRBD2 (5 bases). The CDR3 extends over 15 amino acids. The V gene lost 4 bases and the J gene lost 0 bases, with 10 bases spanning the gap. Germline lookup yields CDR1 MNHEY and CDR2 SMNVEV (reference sequence). The CDR3 bases are TGTGCCAGCAGTTGGTCCCGGGAAGCCAAAAACATTCAGTACTTC. Protein: CASSWSREAKNIQYF.

The chain uses TRBV30 and TRBJ1-1; D is uncertain. From germline, CDR1 is GTSNPN and CDR2 SVGIG (reference sequence). The CDR3 extends over 11 amino acids. The V and J ends lost 0 bases and 10 bases respectively, with 9 bases between them. CDR3 region: CAWSVAVRAFF. In nucleotides, the CDR3 is TGTGCCTGGAGTGTCGCAGTTAGAGCTTTCTTT.

Turning to this clone: The sample has other DNA sequences that encode this CDR3 too. The chain recombines TRBV7-2 with TRBJ2-1; no definite D call. The CDR3 sequence is 15 residues long. Germline lookup yields CDR1 SGHTA and CDR2 FQGNSA. Trimming left V 0 bases short and J 0 bases short, with 6 bases between. The CDR3 sequence: CASSLAASSYNEQFF. The CDR3 DNA sequence: TGTGCCAGCAGCTTAGCGGCTAGCTCCTACAATGAGCAGTTCTTC.

V is TRBV7-2 and J is TRBJ2-3, with no clear D. The CDR3 has 14 residues. Per the germline V gene, CDR1 is SGHTA and CDR2 is FQGNSA. V shed 4 bases and J shed 4 bases, with 12 bases lying between them. The CDR3 loop reads CASSSESWADTQYF. In nucleotides, the CDR3 is TGTGCCAGCAGCTCCGAGAGCTGGGCAGATACGCAGTATTTT.

The chain joins TRBV4-1 to TRBJ2-7; D is unresolved. Trimming removed 3 bases from V and 3 bases from J, with 24 bases in between. The germline V gene encodes CDR1 MGHRA and CDR2 YSYEKL. The CDR3 contains 18 residues. As DNA, the CDR3 is TGCGCCAGCAGCCACCCTCACCGCGGCAGCAAGGGTGTCTACGAGCAGTACTTC. Translation: CASSHPHRGSKGVYEQYF.

This clone came up a few times. The rearrangement links TRBV7-2 to TRBJ2-1; TRBD1 might be the D (5 bases). This CDR3 contains 12 residues. V lost 0 bases, J lost 13 bases, and 10 bases lay in between. From germline, CDR1 is SGHTA and CDR2 FQGNSA. The CDR3: CASSLAGTGQFF. CDR3 DNA sequence: TGTGCCAGCAGCTTAGCGGGCACAGGCCAGTTCTTC.

This chain connects TRBV30 to TRBJ1-2, with D possibly TRBD1 on 5 matching bases. Germline V CDR1 and CDR2: GTSNPN, SVGIG (reference sequence). V lost 1 base and J 2 bases, leaving 14 bases between the germline ends. The CDR3 is 15 amino acids. The CDR3 spells CAWSDQGRFNYGYTF. CDR3 DNA: TGTGCCTGGAGTGACCAGGGCAGGTTCAACTATGGCTACACCTTC.

This clone showed up just a few times. The V and J genes are TRBV2 and TRBJ2-1; D perhaps matches TRBD1 (6 bases). The CDR3 is made up of 14 amino acids. Trimming stripped 4 bases from V and 6 bases from J, with 13 bases between. Germline V gene sequence: CDR1 SNHLY, CDR2 FYNNEI. DNA of the CDR3: TGTGCCAGCAGTGGCGGTCAGGGGTTCAATGAGCAGTTCTTC. Translated: CASSGGQGFNEQFF.